This T cell receptor (beta chain) was sequenced for a study of blood T cell repertoires in COVID-19. Overall study context: Donors in the United States, Italy and Spain gave samples during acute or convalescent COVID-19. T cells, B-cell-depleted T cells, or PBMCs supplied cDNA or gDNA.

Original data processing: Reference gene primer amplification in the assay estimated nucleated cell counts. Only in-frame clones appear in the TCRdb table, and some are missing; sequencing was by immunoSEQ multiplex PCR. V and J calls and clone size are copied from that table; D and trimming were computed from the DNA. The sample includes some 100,000 clones, approximately 89% seen only once; the top ten take around a tenth. Sequenced input: peripheral blood. This clonotype was obtained from a man in his forties or fifties with acute or convalescent COVID-19.

CDR3: CATSLSGRSDTQYF. As DNA, the CDR3 is TGTGCCACCAGTCTTAGCGGGAGATCGGATACGCAGTATTTT. This rearrangement joins TRBV24-1 to TRBJ2-3, with 9 bases fitting TRBD2. The CDR3 spans 14 residues. Germline V gene lookup returns CDR1 KGHDR and CDR2 SFDVKD. V was clipped by 6 bases and J by 6 bases; unmatched bases: 6.